This T cell receptor (beta chain) was captured by sequencing in a study of chemoradiotherapy in HPV16-positive cancers (dated by TCRdb to between 2021 and 2024). Describing the broader study: Functional T-cell assays on cells from a couple of HPV16-positive patients defined candidate HPV-specific T-cell clones and common TCR motifs. The candidate HPV-specific TCRs and motifs were then tracked in TCR repertoires from about 90 patients with HPV-related cancers. The study set out to ask whether T-cell immunity against the HPV oncoproteins E6 and E7 changes over the course of chemoradiotherapy and whether that immunity affects survival.

Because repertoires were sampled repeatedly during chemoradiotherapy, clonal expansion in the tumor microenvironment could be followed. Preparation of the library involved the immunoSEQ multiplex PCR assay. This immuneACCESS table, as held by TCRdb, lists in-frame sequences with V and J called but not all clones. Of the missing ones, under half trace to an unresolved V gene in checked studies; the others have no known cause. The sample table shows about 6,500 clones, and approximately 92% are seen once. In total, the top ten clones hold 1.5% to 2% of the sample. The full study reports these points: The survival association was reported for HPV16-positive patients, and the functional definition of HPV-specific T cells was derived from only two HPV16-positive patients. In HPV16-positive patients, expansion of HPV-responsive T cells during chemoradiotherapy was associated with improved recurrence-free survival. Expansion of candidate HPV-specific clones and E7-related TCR motifs was observed in the tumor microenvironment during treatment, whereas no such expansion was observed for non-HPV-specific T cells.

From the cysteine through the phenylalanine, the CDR3 covers 13 amino acids. CDR3 DNA is the only sequence kept; it has 39 bases, read in frame from the first base. As to this clone: Its antigen remains unidentified. Base quality data are lacking; no much larger clone is found one base away.

Sequenced here: blood, sampled from a patient who underwent chemoradiotherapy. This receptor was identified in a human donor with HPV-associated anogenital cancer. This receptor chain uses TRBV21-1 and TRBJ1-4; TRBD1 is taken as the D call from the table, unchecked against the DNA. TRBV21-1 is shown as a pseudogene. The CDR3 here reads CANLDRGGEKLFF. The nucleotide sequence is TGTGCCAACCTCGACAGGGGAGGTGAAAAACTGTTTTTT.